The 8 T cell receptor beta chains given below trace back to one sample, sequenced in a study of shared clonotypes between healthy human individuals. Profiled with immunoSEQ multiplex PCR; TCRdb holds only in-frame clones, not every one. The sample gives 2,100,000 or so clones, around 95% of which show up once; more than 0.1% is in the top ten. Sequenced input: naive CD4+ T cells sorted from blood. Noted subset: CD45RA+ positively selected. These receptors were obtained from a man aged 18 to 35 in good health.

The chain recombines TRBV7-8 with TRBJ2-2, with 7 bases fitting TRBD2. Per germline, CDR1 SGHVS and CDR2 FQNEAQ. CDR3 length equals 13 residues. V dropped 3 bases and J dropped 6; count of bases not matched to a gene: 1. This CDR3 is CASSFGLAGELFF. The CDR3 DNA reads TGTGCCAGCAGCTTTGGACTAGCCGGGGAGCTGTTTTTT.

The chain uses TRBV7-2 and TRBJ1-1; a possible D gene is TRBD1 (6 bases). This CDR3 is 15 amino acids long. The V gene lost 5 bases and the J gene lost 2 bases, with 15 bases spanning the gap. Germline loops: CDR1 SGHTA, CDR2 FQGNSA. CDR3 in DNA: TGTGCCAGCAGCCCTAGGACAGCGGATAACACTGAAGCTTTCTTT. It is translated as CASSPRTADNTEAFF. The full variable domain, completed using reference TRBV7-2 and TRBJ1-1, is GAGVSQSPSNKVTEKGKDVELRCDPISGHTALYWYRQSLGQGLEFLIYFQGNSAPDKSGLPSDRFSAERTGGSVSTLTIQRTQQEDSAVYLCASSPRTADNTEAFFGQGTRLTVV.

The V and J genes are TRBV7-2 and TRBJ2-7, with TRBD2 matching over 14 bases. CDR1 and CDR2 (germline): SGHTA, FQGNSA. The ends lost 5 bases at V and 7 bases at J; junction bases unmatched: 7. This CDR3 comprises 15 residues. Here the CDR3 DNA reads TGTGCCAGCAGCATGACTAGCGGGGGGGCCTGGGAGCAGTACTTC. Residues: CASSMTSGGAWEQYF.

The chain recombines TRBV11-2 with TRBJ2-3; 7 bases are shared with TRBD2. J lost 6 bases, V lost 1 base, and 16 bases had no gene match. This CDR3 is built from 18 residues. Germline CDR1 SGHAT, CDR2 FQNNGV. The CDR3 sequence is CASSLGDPGRGFEDTQYF. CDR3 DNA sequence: TGTGCCAGCAGCTTAGGAGACCCGGGGAGGGGATTCGAGGATACGCAGTATTTT.

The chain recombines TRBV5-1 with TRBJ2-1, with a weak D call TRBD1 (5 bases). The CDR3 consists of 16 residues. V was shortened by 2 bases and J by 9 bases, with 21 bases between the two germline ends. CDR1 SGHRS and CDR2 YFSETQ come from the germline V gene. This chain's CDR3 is CASSFRQGYGYVEQFF. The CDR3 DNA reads TGCGCCAGCAGCTTTAGGCAGGGTTATGGCTATGTTGAGCAGTTCTTC.

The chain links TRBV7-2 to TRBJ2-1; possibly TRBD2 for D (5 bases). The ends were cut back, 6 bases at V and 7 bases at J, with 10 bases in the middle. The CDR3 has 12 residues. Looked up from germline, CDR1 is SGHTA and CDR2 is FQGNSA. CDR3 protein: CASRKAVNEQFF. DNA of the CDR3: TGTGCCAGCAGAAAAGCGGTAAATGAGCAGTTCTTC.

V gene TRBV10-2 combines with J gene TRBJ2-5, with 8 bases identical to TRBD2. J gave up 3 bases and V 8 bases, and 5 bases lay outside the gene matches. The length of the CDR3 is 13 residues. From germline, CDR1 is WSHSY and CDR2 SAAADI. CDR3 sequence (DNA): TGCGCCAGCTCGACTAGCGTAAAAGAGACCCAGTACTTC. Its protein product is CASSTSVKETQYF.

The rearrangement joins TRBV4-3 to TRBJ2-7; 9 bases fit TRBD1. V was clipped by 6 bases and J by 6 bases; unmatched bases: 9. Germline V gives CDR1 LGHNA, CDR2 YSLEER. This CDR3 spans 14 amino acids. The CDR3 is CASSRPGTGSEQYF. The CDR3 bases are TGCGCCAGCAGTCGTCCCGGGACAGGGAGCGAGCAGTACTTC.